Following are 5 T cell receptor beta chains from one sample sequenced in a study of cytomegalovirus exposure and HLA in healthy donors. PCR used 60 Vbeta primers and 13 Jbeta primers. Produced via immunoSEQ multiplex PCR; TCRdb's table is partial and in-frame only. The repertoire includes some 150,000 clones, roughly 80% of them detected once, and 5.5% to 8% sits in the top ten. The sequenced sample consisted of PBMCs. Receptors were obtained from a woman between 25 and 40 years old in good health and CMV-seropositive.

The chain is built from TRBV18 and TRBJ1-3, with 9 bases lining up with TRBD1. The CDR3 is made up of 16 amino acids. The trim removed 3 bases at V and 1 base at J, leaving 4 bases unmatched. Germline CDR1 reads KGHSH; CDR2 reads LQKENI. This CDR3 is CASSPGTGNSGNTIYF. The CDR3 DNA follows: TGTGCCAGCTCACCCGGGACAGGGAATTCTGGAAACACCATATATTTT.

With respect to this clone: The identical CDR3 is also encoded by other nucleotide sequences in the sample. The rearrangement links TRBV4-3 to TRBJ2-1; a weak D match, TRBD2 (6 bases). Trimming cost V 0 bases and J 8 bases, with 11 bases left between them. Germline CDR1 is LGHNA and CDR2 is YSLEER. The CDR3 consists of 14 residues. CDR3 sequence reads: CASSQDPGRHEQFF. CDR3 DNA: TGCGCCAGCAGCCAAGACCCCGGGAGACATGAGCAGTTCTTC.

V gene TRBV30 combines with J gene TRBJ2-7; D possibly corresponds to TRBD2 (5 bases). The CDR3 spans 13 residues. Trimming stripped 0 bases from V and 5 bases from J, with 11 bases between. Germline V gene lookup returns CDR1 GTSNPN and CDR2 SVGIG (reference sequence). The CDR3 here is CAWSVLGFNEQYF. The CDR3 bases are TGTGCCTGGAGTGTACTAGGTTTCAACGAGCAGTACTTC.

This clone appeared once. Here the CDR3 reads CASSIHRDRFYGYTF. The CDR3 bases are TGCGCCAGCAGCATTCACCGGGACAGGTTCTATGGCTACACCTTC. The rearrangement joins TRBV5-1 to TRBJ1-2; 8 positions agree with TRBD1. Germline CDR1 is SGHRS and CDR2 is YFSETQ. The CDR3 runs 15 residues. J was trimmed by 4 bases and V by 4 bases; bases with no gene match: 9.

The chain couples TRBV5-1 to TRBJ1-1, with a tentative D call TRBD1 (5 bases). The germline CDR1 and CDR2 sequences are SGHRS and YFSETQ. Deletions cut 6 bases from V and 1 base from J, with 13 bases between. The CDR3 spans 14 residues. The CDR3 bases are TGCGCCAGCAAAGGGGTCTCTGGGAACACTGAAGCTTTCTTT. Its protein product is CASKGVSGNTEAFF.